The entry that follows covers one T cell receptor (beta chain) sequence. Germline values: CDR1 SGHVS, CDR2 FNYEAQ. There are 16 residues in the CDR3. V shed 1 base and J 5 bases; nucleotides not matched to a gene: 5. These data originate in a study of blood T cell repertoires in COVID-19. In the authors' methods: Quantification of nucleated cells was approximated via reference gene primer amplification. This table comes from immunoSEQ multiplex PCR, and its TCRdb copy is limited to in-frame clones, with some not included. That table furnishes V, J and clone size, whereas the DNA furnished D and trimming. The sample has 200,000 to 250,000 clones; about 82% are singletons.

This chain connects TRBV7-6 to TRBJ2-1; 10 bases are a match to TRBD2. Specimen: peripheral blood. This TCR derives from a woman in her 70s with COVID-19, enrolled during active disease. The DNA for the CDR3 is TGTGCCAGCAGCTTAGATGGTCTAGCGGGGGACAATGAGCAGTTCTTC. Protein sequence: CASSLDGLAGDNEQFF.